This TCR beta chain was profiled in a study of a mutant IDH1 vaccine in newly diagnosed glioma. Using immunoSEQ multiplex PCR, the repertoire was profiled, and TCRdb retains in-frame clones only, with some absent. The sample includes approximately 31,000 clones, roughly 75% of them seen just once. Indicated time point: week 35, safety follow-up. Topical imiquimod accompanied each vaccine dose, which consisted of 300 ug of mutant IDH1 20-mer peptide. As regards this clone: What it recognizes is unknown.

Germline assignment: CDR1 SQVTM and CDR2 ANQGSEA. The CDR3 extends over 12 amino acids. V lost 6 bases, J lost 4 bases, and 9 bases lay in between. The origin of this receptor is a man aged 35-49 years with glioma. Some clones in this sample may be carry-over from other donors' samples. The chain has TRBV29-1 and TRBJ1-4; D is unresolved. The material was PBMCs, obtained from a glioma patient whose treatment included an IDH1 peptide vaccine. In DNA, the CDR3 is TGCAGCGTGGCGGCCCATAATGAAAAACTGTTTTTT. It codes for CSVAAHNEKLFF.